This record covers a single T cell receptor (beta chain). This entry belongs to a study of cytomegalovirus exposure and HLA in healthy donors. PCR amplification relied on 60 Vbeta primers (plus 13 Jbeta primers). Repertoires were generated with immunoSEQ multiplex PCR, while TCRdb's copy carries only in-frame clones and drops some. The sample contains about 150,000 clones, less than 80% of which appear only once. Trimming took off 2 bases at V and 1 base at J, with 15 bases between the two ends. The CDR3 sequence is 17 residues long. The germline V gene has CDR1 LNHDA and CDR2 SQIVND (reference sequence).

The receptor's source is a man between 25 and 39 years old in good health and CMV-seronegative. Sequencing used PBMCs. J is TRBJ2-1 and V is TRBV19; possibly TRBD1 for D (6 bases). In DNA form, the CDR3 reads TGTGCCAGTAGTATACCCGGGACAAAAGGATCCTACAATGAGCAGTTCTTC. Amino acids: CASSIPGTKGSYNEQFF. Looking up the rest from reference TRBV19 and TRBJ2-1 gives the full variable domain: DGGITQSPKYLFRKEGQNVTLSCEQNLNHDAMYWYRQDPGQGLRLIYYSQIVNDFQKGDIAEGYSVSREKKESFPLTVTSAQKNPTAFYLCASSIPGTKGSYNEQFFGPGTRLTVL.